A single sample gave rise to the 25 T cell receptor beta chains below, sequenced in a study of blood T cell repertoires in COVID-19. Assay used: immunoSEQ multiplex PCR; TCRdb lists only in-frame clones, some missing. The profile shows around 200,000 clones, roughly 89% of them singletons. The sequencing sample was made of PBMCs or T cells enriched from blood (not recorded which). All receptors come from a woman aged 40 to 49 with acute COVID-19.

This sequence joins TRBV9 and TRBJ1-6; 8 bases match TRBD1. This CDR3 has 14 residues. Germline V gene data show CDR1 as SGDLS and CDR2 as YYNGEE. After removal of 4 bases from V and 6 bases from J, the junction contained 3 bases not matched to a gene. CDR3 bases: TGTGCCAGCAGCCGCGGGACAGGTAATTCACCCCTCCACTTT. This gives the protein CASSRGTGNSPLHF.

The gene calls are TRBV19 and TRBJ2-5; D is unclear. V was cut by 4 bases and J by 0 bases, with 6 bases left in between. Germline-derived CDR1 and CDR2 are LNHDA and SQIVND (reference sequence). The CDR3 sequence is 13 residues long. The CDR3 DNA reads as TGTGCCAGTAGTAGTACAAACCAAGAGACCCAGTACTTC. It codes for CASSSTNQETQYF.

The rearrangement uses TRBV12-5 and TRBJ2-3, with D perhaps matching TRBD2 (5 bases). V lost 7 bases and J 2 bases, leaving 13 bases between the germline ends. Germline loops: CDR1 LGHNT, CDR2 FRNRAP. There are 14 residues in the CDR3. The CDR3 nucleotides read TGTGCTAGTGCGGGCGGGTCGTACACAGATACGCAGTATTTT. Encoded protein: CASAGGSYTDTQYF.

The chain links TRBV11-3 to TRBJ2-7; maybe TRBD2 (6 bases). The germline V and J ends were trimmed by 3 bases and 6 bases, with 12 bases remaining between them. Germline V gene lookup returns CDR1 SGHNT and CDR2 YENEEA. The CDR3 extends over 13 amino acids. The CDR3 nucleotides read TGTGCCAGCAGCTTTTACGGGAGTGCCGAGCAGTACTTC. Protein product: CASSFYGSAEQYF.

The CDR3 DNA sequence: TGTGCCAGCAGGCCACGGGAGGGCCTCGACGAGCAGTACTTC. Translated: CASRPREGLDEQYF. This chain links TRBV21-1 with TRBJ2-7; the table names TRBD2, a call not compared with the DNA. TRBV21-1 constitutes a pseudogene. CDR3 length: 14 amino acids.

The chain couples TRBV3-1 (or the pseudogene TRBV3-2) to TRBJ2-2, with 8 bases that match TRBD1. The CDR3 is 15 residues long. Trimming cost V 2 bases and J 7 bases; bases outside gene matches: 6. Germline CDR1 is LGHDT and CDR2 is YNNKEL (reference sequence). The CDR3 region is CASSQRQGSGGELFF. DNA for the CDR3: TGTGCCAGCAGCCAACGACAGGGGAGCGGCGGGGAGCTGTTTTTT.

The chain employs TRBV5-1 and TRBJ2-3, with D hard to call. The germline V gene encodes CDR1 SGHRS and CDR2 YFSETQ. The CDR3 extends over 14 amino acids. V was cut by 1 base and J by 1 base, with 7 bases left in between. This CDR3 is CASSLQDGTDTQYF. The CDR3 nucleotides read TGCGCCAGCAGCTTGCAGGATGGCACAGATACGCAGTATTTT.

V is TRBV2 and J is TRBJ1-2, with 8 nucleotides matching TRBD1. V dropped 2 bases and J dropped 5; count of bases not matched to a gene: 10. The germline gives CDR1 SNHLY, CDR2 FYNNEI. The CDR3 sequence is 16 residues long. In DNA form, the CDR3 reads TGTGCCAGCAGTGAACCCACCTCGGACAGGGTTTATGGCTACACCTTC. Translated: CASSEPTSDRVYGYTF.

The chain carries TRBV3-1 (or the pseudogene TRBV3-2) and TRBJ2-7; 7 bases line up with TRBD2. The CDR3 runs 13 residues. V gave up 3 bases and J gave up 3 bases; unmatched junction bases: 2. Germline CDR1 LGHDT, CDR2 YNNKEL (reference sequence). Here the CDR3 reads CASSQPSGYEQYF. Written as DNA, the CDR3 is TGTGCCAGCAGCCAGCCTAGCGGCTACGAGCAGTACTTC.

This chain links TRBV5-1 with TRBJ2-5, with a tentative D call TRBD2 (6 bases). V was trimmed by 3 bases and J by 5 bases, leaving 17 bases between them. The CDR3 is 15 residues long. The germline CDR1 and CDR2 sequences are SGHRS and YFSETQ. The CDR3 DNA sequence: TGCGCCAGCAGCTCAAGACTAGTGGGTGGTGAGACCCAGTACTTC. This translates into CASSSRLVGGETQYF.

This clone is a singleton in its sample. This chain links TRBV5-8 with TRBJ2-2, with no clear D. With 0 bases removed from V and 0 bases from J, the gap between germline ends came to 6 bases. The V gene's germline CDR1 is SGHTS and CDR2 YDEGEE. The CDR3 extends over 15 amino acids. The CDR3 DNA reads as TGTGCCAGCAGCTTGGAGTCGGCGAACACCGGGGAGCTGTTTTTT. This encodes CASSLESANTGELFF.

The chain combines TRBV19 with TRBJ1-2, with a tentative D call TRBD1 (6 bases). Germline V gives CDR1 LNHDA, CDR2 SQIVND (reference sequence). The CDR3 spans 15 residues. Trimming stripped 5 bases from V and 5 bases from J, with 18 bases between. Here the CDR3 reads CASSETPGHIYGYTF. The CDR3 DNA reads as TGTGCCAGTAGTGAAACCCCGGGACACATTTATGGCTACACCTTC.

V and J are TRBV5-6 and TRBJ1-3; D is uncertain. Looked up from germline, CDR1 is SGHDT and CDR2 is YYEEEE. The CDR3 contains 18 residues. V lost 4 bases and J 0 bases, leaving 20 bases between the germline ends. Here the CDR3 DNA reads TGTGCCAGCAGCCCACACCCTACCTCGAGGAACTCTGGAAACACCATATATTTT. This translates into CASSPHPTSRNSGNTIYF.

This chain connects TRBV7-3 to TRBJ2-2, with D possibly TRBD1 on 5 matching bases. This CDR3 spans 13 amino acids. V was clipped by 4 bases and J by 3 bases, with 6 bases between them. Germline V gives CDR1 SGHTA, CDR2 FQGTGA. This CDR3 reads CASSWGYTGELFF. The CDR3 DNA reads as TGTGCCAGCAGCTGGGGCTACACCGGGGAGCTGTTTTTT.

This sequence joins TRBV27 and TRBJ1-1; 8 nucleotides match TRBD1. Germline V gene sequence: CDR1 MNHEY, CDR2 SMNVEV (reference sequence). The junction had 10 bases not matched to a gene; V was cut back by 5 bases and J by 5 bases. This CDR3 has 15 amino acids. The CDR3 reads CASSPPQGAWTEAFF. CDR3 coding DNA: TGTGCCAGCAGTCCCCCTCAGGGGGCTTGGACTGAAGCTTTCTTT.

This chain joins TRBV5-5 and TRBJ2-7, with TRBD2 matching over 12 bases. CDR1 is SGHKS and CDR2 is YYEKEE in the germline V gene (reference sequence). This CDR3 is 14 amino acids long. V shed 1 base and J 4 bases; nucleotides not matched to a gene: 0. The chain's CDR3 is CASSLTSGGYEQYF. The CDR3 bases are TGTGCCAGCAGCTTGACTAGCGGGGGGTACGAGCAGTACTTC. Using reference TRBV5-5 and TRBJ2-7 for the parts outside the CDR3, the full variable domain is DAGVTQSPTHLIKTRGQQVTLRCSPISGHKSVSWYQQVLGQGPQFIFQYYEKEERGRGNFPDRFSARQFPNYSSELNVNALLLGDSALYLCASSLTSGGYEQYFGPGTRLTVT.

The chain recombines TRBV18 with TRBJ2-3; 11 bases agree with TRBD2. V lost 4 bases, J lost 2 bases, and 8 bases stayed unmatched. The CDR3 consists of 17 residues. Germline-derived CDR1 and CDR2 are KGHSH and LQKENI. Here the CDR3 reads CASSRDLAGGSTDTQYF. In DNA form, the CDR3 reads TGTGCCAGCTCACGTGACCTAGCGGGGGGTTCCACAGATACGCAGTATTTT.

The chain recombines TRBV25-1 with TRBJ1-1; a possible D gene is TRBD1 (6 bases). Germline V lookup: CDR1 MGHDK, CDR2 SYGVNS. V was trimmed by 3 bases and J by 0 bases, leaving 11 bases between them. The CDR3 spans 15 residues. The CDR3 is CASSEGAALNTEAFF. The CDR3 DNA sequence: TGTGCCAGCAGTGAGGGGGCAGCGTTGAACACTGAAGCTTTCTTT. The full variable domain, its missing parts supplied by reference TRBV25-1 and TRBJ1-1, is EADIYQTPRYLVIGTGKKITLECSQTMGHDKMYWYQQDPGMELHLIHYSYGVNSTEKGDLSSESTVSRIRTEHFPLTLESARPSHTSQYLCASSEGAALNTEAFFGQGTRLTVV.

V usage is TRBV18 and J usage is TRBJ2-7, with TRBD1 identical over 11 bases. The CDR3 totals 14 residues. J lost 5 bases, V lost 3 bases, and 3 bases had no gene match. Germline CDR1 and CDR2: KGHSH and LQKENI. Written as DNA, the CDR3 is TGTGCCAGCTCACCGAGGACAGGGGGCAACGAGCAGTACTTC. This gives the protein CASSPRTGGNEQYF. Combining the CDR3 with reference TRBV18 and TRBJ2-7 gives the whole variable domain NAGVMQNPRHLVRRRGQEARLRCSPMKGHSHVYWYRQLPEEGLKFMVYLQKENIIDESGMPKERFSAEFPKEGPSILRIQQVVRGDSAAYFCASSPRTGGNEQYFGPGTRLTVT.

The rearrangement joins TRBV5-1 to TRBJ2-1, with a weak D call TRBD1 (5 bases). Deletions cut 4 bases from V and 8 bases from J, with 10 bases between. CDR1 SGHRS and CDR2 YFSETQ come from the germline V gene. The CDR3 length is 12 residues. In nucleotides, the CDR3 is TGCGCCAGCAGCAAAGACAGTTATGAGCAGTTCTTC. Translating it yields CASSKDSYEQFF.

The chain uses TRBV4-1 and TRBJ2-2; D is ambiguous. The CDR3 has 13 residues. Per the germline V gene, CDR1 is MGHRA and CDR2 is YSYEKL. V lost 4 bases and J 4 bases, leaving 7 bases between the germline ends. CDR3 sequence: CASSRTATGELFF. CDR3 in DNA: TGCGCCAGCAGCCGTACAGCCACCGGGGAGCTGTTTTTT.

In regard to this clone: The CDR3 ends on some other residue instead of the conserved phenylalanine or tryptophan, so this is likely a read error. Because the CDR3's place on the DNA is in doubt, the DNA is left out and the CDR3 is given as listed by TCRdb. The chain recombines TRBV28 with TRBJ1-1. The CDR3 is 13 amino acids long, termini counted. Germline CDR1 and CDR2: MDHEN and SYDVKM. CDR3 sequence: CASSFPGGTLVVY.

The chain couples TRBV27 to TRBJ2-1, with 14 positions matching TRBD2. The germline gives CDR1 MNHEY, CDR2 SMNVEV (reference sequence). The CDR3 consists of 14 residues. J was trimmed by 9 bases and V by 10 bases; bases with no gene match: 8. For the CDR3, the DNA is TGTGCCACCTCCTCGACTAGCGGGAGGGGTGAGCAGTTCTTC. Translation gives CATSSTSGRGEQFF.

This clone was recorded only once. The chain has TRBV5-6 and TRBJ2-5; 9 nucleotides agree with TRBD1. There are 14 residues in the CDR3. The J segment lost 5 bases and the V segment lost 2 bases, leaving 4 bases of the junction unmatched. The germline V gene encodes CDR1 SGHDT and CDR2 YYEEEE. CDR3 loop: CASSFWDREETQYF. DNA of the CDR3: TGTGCCAGCAGCTTTTGGGACAGGGAGGAGACCCAGTACTTC.

The chain combines TRBV4-2 with TRBJ2-3, with 11 bases lining up with TRBD1. Germline V gene sequence: CDR1 LGHNA, CDR2 YNFKEQ. The J segment lost 4 bases and the V segment lost 1 base, leaving 4 bases of the junction unmatched. The CDR3 is 16 residues long. CDR3 bases: TGTGCCAGCAGCCAAGGAAGGACAGGGGGCCCAGATACGCAGTATTTT. Translating it yields CASSQGRTGGPDTQYF.